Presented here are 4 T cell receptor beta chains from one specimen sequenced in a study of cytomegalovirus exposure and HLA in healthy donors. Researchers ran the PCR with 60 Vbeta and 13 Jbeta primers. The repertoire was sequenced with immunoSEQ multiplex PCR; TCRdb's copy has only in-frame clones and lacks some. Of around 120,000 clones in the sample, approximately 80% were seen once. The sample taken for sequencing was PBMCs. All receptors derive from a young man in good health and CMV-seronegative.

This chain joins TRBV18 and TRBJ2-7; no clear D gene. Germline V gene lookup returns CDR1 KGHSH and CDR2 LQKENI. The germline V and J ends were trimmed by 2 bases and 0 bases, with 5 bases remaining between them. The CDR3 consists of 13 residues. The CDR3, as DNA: TGTGCCAGCTCACCAAGACTCTCCTACGAGCAGTACTTC. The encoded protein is CASSPRLSYEQYF.

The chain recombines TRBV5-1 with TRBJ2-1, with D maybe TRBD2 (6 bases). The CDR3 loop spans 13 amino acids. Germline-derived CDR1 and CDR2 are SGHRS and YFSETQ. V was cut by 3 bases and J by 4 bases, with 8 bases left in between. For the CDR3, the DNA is TGCGCCAGCAGCTCCGGAGGGTACAATGAGCAGTTCTTC. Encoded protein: CASSSGGYNEQFF.

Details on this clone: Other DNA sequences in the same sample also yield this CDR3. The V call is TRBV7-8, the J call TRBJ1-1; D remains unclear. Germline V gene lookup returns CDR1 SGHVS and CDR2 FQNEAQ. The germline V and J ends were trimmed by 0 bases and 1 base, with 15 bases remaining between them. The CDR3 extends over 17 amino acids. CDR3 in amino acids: CASSLALPGFGNTEAFF. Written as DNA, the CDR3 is TGTGCCAGCAGCTTAGCGTTGCCGGGGTTCGGGAACACTGAAGCTTTCTTT.

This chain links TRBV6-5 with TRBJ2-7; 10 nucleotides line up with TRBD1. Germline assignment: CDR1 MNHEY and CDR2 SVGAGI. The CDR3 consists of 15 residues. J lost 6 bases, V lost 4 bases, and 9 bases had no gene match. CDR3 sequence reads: CASSSSETGGSEQYF. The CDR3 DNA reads TGTGCCAGCAGTTCCAGCGAGACAGGGGGCTCCGAGCAGTACTTC.